This TCR beta chain originates from a study of blood T cells in healthy people across ages. Overall study context: Every two T cells gave about one barcoded beta molecule via template switching.

The CDR3 length is 13 residues. Germline V CDR1 and CDR2: SQVTM, ANQGSEA. Using a J-beta primer mix together with a sample-barcoded 5' primer, a second PCR was run for roughly 7 to 12 cycles. From the 5' RACE reads, TCRdb called clonotypes with MiXCR, one entry per CDR3 protein. Here the sample spans about 1 million distinct CDR3 sequences, 35% to 55% being singletons. Study-wide findings and caveats: Older age coincided with a roughly linear decline in TCR beta diversity per million T cells. With naive T cell percentage, TCR beta diversity showed a strong correlation.

As concerns this clonotype: Its antigen is undetermined. A read error may produce the germline difference seen at one junction end.

The chain couples TRBV29-1 to TRBJ1-1; D is undetermined. The receptor was derived from a woman aged 55-70 years in good health. Sequencing was carried out using blood. The CDR3 coding sequence is TGCAGCGTGGAAGCAGGACCGAACACTGAAGCTTTCTTT. It codes for CSVEAGPNTEAFF.